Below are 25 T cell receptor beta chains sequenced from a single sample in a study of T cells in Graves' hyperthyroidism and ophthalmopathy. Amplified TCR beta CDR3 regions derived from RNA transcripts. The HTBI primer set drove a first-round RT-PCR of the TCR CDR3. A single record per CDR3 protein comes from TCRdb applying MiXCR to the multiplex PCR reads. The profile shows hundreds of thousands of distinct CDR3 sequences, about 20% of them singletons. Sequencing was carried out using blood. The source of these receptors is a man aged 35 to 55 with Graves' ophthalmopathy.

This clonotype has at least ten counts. The DNA of the CDR3 is TGTGCCAGCAGTATCAGGGGGAATGAGCAGTTCTTC. Residues: CASSIRGNEQFF. The J gene is TRBJ2-1, the V gene TRBV27; 7 bases are a match to TRBD1. V shed 5 bases and J 7 bases; nucleotides not matched to a gene: 2. This CDR3 spans 12 amino acids. Per germline, CDR1 MNHEY and CDR2 SMNVEV (reference sequence).

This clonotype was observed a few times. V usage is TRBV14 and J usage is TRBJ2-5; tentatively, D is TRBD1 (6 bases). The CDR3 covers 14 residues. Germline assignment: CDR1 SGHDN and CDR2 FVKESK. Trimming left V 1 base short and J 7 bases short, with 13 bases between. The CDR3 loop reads CASSQAQGMGTQYF. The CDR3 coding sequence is TGTGCCAGCAGCCAAGCCCAGGGGATGGGGACCCAGTACTTC.

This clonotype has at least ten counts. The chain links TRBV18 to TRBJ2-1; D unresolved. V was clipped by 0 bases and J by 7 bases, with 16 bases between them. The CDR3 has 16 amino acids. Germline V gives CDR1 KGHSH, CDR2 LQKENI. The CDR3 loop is CASSPPVPGRSNEQFF. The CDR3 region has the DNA TGTGCCAGCTCACCACCTGTTCCTGGACGAAGTAATGAGCAGTTCTTC. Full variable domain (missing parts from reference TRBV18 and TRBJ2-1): NAGVMQNPRHLVRRRGQEARLRCSPMKGHSHVYWYRQLPEEGLKFMVYLQKENIIDESGMPKERFSAEFPKEGPSILRIQQVVRGDSAAYFCASSPPVPGRSNEQFFGPGTRLTVL.

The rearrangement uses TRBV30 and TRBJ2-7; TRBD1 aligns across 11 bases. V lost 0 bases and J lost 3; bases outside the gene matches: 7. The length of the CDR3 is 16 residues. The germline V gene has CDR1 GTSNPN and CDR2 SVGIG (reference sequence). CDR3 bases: TGTGCCTGGAGTGTAGGGACAGGGGGAACCTTCTACGAGCAGTACTTC. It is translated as CAWSVGTGGTFYEQYF.

The CDR3 sequence: CASGKDIYQPQHF. The CDR3 coding sequence is TGTGCTAGTGGGAAGGATATCTATCAGCCCCAGCATTTT. The V and J genes are TRBV12-5 and TRBJ1-5, with D unresolved. The CDR3 is 13 residues long. Per the germline V gene, CDR1 is LGHNT and CDR2 is FRNRAP. The V end lost 6 bases, the J end lost 5 bases, and 11 bases lay between the germline ends.

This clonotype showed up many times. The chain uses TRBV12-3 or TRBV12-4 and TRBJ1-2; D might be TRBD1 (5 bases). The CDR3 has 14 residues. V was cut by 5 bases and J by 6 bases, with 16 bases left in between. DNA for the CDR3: TGTGCCAGCAGTACCCGGGGACGCTGGCATGGCTACACCTTC. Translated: CASSTRGRWHGYTF.

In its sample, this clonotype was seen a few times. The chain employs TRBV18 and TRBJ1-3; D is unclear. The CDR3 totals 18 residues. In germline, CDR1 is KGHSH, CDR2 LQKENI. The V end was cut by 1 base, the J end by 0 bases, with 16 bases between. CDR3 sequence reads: CASSPLGVGGSSGNTIYF. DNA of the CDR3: TGTGCCAGCTCACCACTTGGAGTCGGAGGGAGCTCTGGAAACACCATATATTTT.

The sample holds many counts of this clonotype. CDR3 residues: CASSERQRETQYF. Written as DNA, the CDR3 is TGTGCCAGCAGTGAACGCCAGAGAGAGACCCAGTACTTC. V usage is TRBV2 and J usage is TRBJ2-5; D gene uncertain. CDR1 is SNHLY and CDR2 is FYNNEI in the germline V gene. The CDR3 sequence is 13 residues long. Between the trimmed V and J ends, which lost 2 bases and 4 bases, there was a span of 8 bases.

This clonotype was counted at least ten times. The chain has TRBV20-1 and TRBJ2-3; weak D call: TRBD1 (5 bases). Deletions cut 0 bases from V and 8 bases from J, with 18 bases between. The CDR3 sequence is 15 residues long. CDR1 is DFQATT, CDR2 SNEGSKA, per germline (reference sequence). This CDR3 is CSARDRPTGRGTQYF. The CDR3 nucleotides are TGCAGTGCTAGAGATAGGCCAACCGGAAGGGGTACGCAGTATTTT.

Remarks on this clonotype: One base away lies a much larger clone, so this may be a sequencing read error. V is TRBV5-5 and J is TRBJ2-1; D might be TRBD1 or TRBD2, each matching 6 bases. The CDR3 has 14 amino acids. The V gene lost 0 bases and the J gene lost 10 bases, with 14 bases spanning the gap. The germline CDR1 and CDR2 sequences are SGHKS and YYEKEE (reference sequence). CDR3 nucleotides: TGTGCCAGCAGCTTGGAAGGGGGGAACTACGAGCAGTTCTTC. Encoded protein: CASSLEGGNYEQFF.

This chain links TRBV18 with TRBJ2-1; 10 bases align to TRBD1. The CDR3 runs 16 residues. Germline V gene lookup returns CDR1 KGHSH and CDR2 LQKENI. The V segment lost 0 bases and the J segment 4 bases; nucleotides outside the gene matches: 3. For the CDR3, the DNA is TGTGCCAGCTCACCACCCTCGGGACAGGGGTACAATGAGCAGTTCTTC. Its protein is CASSPPSGQGYNEQFF.

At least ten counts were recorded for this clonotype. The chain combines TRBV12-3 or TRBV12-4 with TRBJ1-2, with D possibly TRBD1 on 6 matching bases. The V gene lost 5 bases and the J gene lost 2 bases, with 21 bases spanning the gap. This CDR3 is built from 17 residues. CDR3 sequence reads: CASSRYRPRGLNYGYTF. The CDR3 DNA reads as TGTGCCAGCAGTCGTTACCGACCCAGGGGATTAAACTATGGCTACACCTTC.

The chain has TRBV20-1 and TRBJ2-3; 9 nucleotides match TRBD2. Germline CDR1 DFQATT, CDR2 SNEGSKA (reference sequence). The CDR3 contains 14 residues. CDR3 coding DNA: TGCAGCCTCCTGGGCGGGGGGGGGAGAGATACGCAGTATTTT. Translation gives CSLLGGGGRDTQYF.

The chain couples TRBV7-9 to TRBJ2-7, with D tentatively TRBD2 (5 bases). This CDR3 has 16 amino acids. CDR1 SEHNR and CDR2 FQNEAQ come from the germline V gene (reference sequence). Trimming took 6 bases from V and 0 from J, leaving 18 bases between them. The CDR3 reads CASSPSGSAGSYEQYF. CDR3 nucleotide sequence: TGTGCCAGCAGTCCATCGGGTAGCGCCGGCTCCTACGAGCAGTACTTC.

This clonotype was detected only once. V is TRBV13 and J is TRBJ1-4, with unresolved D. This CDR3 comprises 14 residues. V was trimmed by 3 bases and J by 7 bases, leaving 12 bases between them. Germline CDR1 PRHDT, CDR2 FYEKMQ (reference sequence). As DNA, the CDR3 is TGTGCCAGCAGCTTCGGTGGGATAGGTGAAAAACTGTTTTTT. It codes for CASSFGGIGEKLFF. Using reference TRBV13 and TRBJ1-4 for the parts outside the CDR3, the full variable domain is AAGVIQSPRHLIKEKRETATLKCYPIPRHDTVYWYQQGPGQDPQFLISFYEKMQSDKGSIPDRFSAQQFSDYHSELNMSSLELGDSALYFCASSFGGIGEKLFFGSGTQLSVL.

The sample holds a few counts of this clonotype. The CDR3 spells CASSSGRASDEQYF. The CDR3 DNA is TGTGCCAGCAGTTCCGGGAGGGCCTCGGACGAGCAGTACTTC. The chain employs TRBV27 and TRBJ2-7, with TRBD2 identical over 8 bases. Germline V CDR1 and CDR2: MNHEY, SMNVEV (reference sequence). The CDR3 runs 14 residues. Trimming cost V 4 bases and J 5 bases; bases outside gene matches: 7.

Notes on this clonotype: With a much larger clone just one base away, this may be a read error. The CDR3 protein is CGSPHPGASGNTIYF. DNA of the CDR3: TGTGGCAGCCCCCACCCAGGGGCATCTGGAAACACCATATATTTT. This chain uses TRBV7-9 with TRBJ1-3; D is possibly TRBD1 (6 bases). CDR1 is SEHNR, CDR2 FQNEAQ, per germline (reference sequence). The length of the CDR3 is 15 residues.

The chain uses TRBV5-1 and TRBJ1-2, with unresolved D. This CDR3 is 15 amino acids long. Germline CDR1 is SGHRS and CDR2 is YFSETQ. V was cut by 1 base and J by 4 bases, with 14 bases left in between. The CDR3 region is CASSLSATGSYGYTF. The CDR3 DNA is TGCGCCAGCAGCTTGTCAGCAACCGGGAGCTATGGCTACACCTTC.

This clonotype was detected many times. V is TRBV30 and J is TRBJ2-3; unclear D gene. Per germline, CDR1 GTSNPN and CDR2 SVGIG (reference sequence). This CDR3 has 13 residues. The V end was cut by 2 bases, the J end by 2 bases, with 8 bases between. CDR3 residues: CAWSKLTTDTQYF. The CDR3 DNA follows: TGTGCCTGGAGTAAGCTTACCACAGATACGCAGTATTTT.

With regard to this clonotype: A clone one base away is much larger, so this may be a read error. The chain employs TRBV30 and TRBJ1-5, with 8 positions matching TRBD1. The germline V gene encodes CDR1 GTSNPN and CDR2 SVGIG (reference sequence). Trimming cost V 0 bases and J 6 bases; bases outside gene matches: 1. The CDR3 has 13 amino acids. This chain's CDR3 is CAWSVTGAQPQHF. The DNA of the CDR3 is TGTGCCTGGAGTGTGACAGGGGCTCAGCCCCAGCATTTT.

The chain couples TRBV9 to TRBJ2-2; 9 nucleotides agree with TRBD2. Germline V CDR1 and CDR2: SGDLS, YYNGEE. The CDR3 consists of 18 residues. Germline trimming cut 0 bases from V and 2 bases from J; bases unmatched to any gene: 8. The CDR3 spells CASSVGRLAGLNTGELFF. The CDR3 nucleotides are TGTGCCAGCAGCGTAGGTCGGCTAGCGGGACTTAACACCGGGGAGCTGTTTTTT.

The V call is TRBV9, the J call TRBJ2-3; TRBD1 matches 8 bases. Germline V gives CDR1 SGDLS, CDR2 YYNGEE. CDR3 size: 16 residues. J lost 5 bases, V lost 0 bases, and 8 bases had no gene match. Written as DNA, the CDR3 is TGTGCCAGCAGCGTAGAGGGCAGGGGGCCGGTAGATACGCAGTATTTT. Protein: CASSVEGRGPVDTQYF.

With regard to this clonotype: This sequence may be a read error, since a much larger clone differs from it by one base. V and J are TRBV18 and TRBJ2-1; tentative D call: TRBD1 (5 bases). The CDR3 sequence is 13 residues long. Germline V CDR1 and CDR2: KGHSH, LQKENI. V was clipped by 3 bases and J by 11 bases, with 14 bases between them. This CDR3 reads CASSPESLGQQFF. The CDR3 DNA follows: TGTGCCAGCTCACCCGAGTCTTTGGGGCAGCAGTTCTTC.

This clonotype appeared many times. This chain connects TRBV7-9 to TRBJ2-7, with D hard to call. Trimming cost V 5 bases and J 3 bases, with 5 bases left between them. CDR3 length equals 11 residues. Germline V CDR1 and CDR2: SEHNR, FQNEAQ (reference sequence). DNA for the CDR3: TGTGCCAGCAGCACGTACTACGAGCAGTACTTC. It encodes CASSTYYEQYF.

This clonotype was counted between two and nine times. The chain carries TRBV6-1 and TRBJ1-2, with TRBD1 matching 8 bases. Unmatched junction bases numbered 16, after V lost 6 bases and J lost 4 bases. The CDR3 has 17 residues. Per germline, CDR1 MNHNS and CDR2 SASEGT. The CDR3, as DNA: TGTGCCAGCAGCAACGACAGGGGCATACCCGAAGCCTATGGCTACACCTTC. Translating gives CASSNDRGIPEAYGYTF.